The entry below describes one TCR beta chain. Its antigen is as yet unknown. The source of the sample is a study of cytomegalovirus exposure and HLA in healthy donors. The germline V and J ends were trimmed by 5 bases and 3 bases, with 12 bases remaining between them. CDR1 and CDR2 from the germline V gene are SGHTA and FQGTGA. This CDR3 is 14 amino acids long. Generated by immunoSEQ multiplex PCR, the TCRdb table keeps only in-frame clones and is missing some. The repertoire has around 240,000 clones, 90% of them found once; the top ten carry 0.35% to 0.45%. Study conclusions and caveats: Rare sequences made up most TCRs, while some public TCRs were found in many donors.

Material for sequencing was PBMCs. This chain connects TRBV7-3 to TRBJ2-3; tentatively, D is TRBD1 (6 bases). This TCR came from a young woman in good health and CMV-seronegative. The CDR3 DNA follows: TGTGCCAGCAGCCGAGGGGACAAAACAGATACGCAGTATTTT. Amino acid sequence: CASSRGDKTDTQYF.